What follows describes a single TCR beta chain. The entry originates in a study of post-analysis software for immune sequencing data. Researchers reported that TCR beta cDNA libraries carried unique molecular identifiers. TCRdb fed the PCR reads into MiXCR, producing one record per CDR3 protein. The table shows approximately 730,000 distinct CDR3 sequences, with approximately 30% occurring only once. The sequencing sample was made of blood. The TCR comes from a girl under 18 with multiple sclerosis.

The CDR3 protein is CSVEGAYGYTF. The CDR3 nucleotides are TGCAGCGTTGAAGGGGCCTATGGCTACACCTTC. J is TRBJ1-2 and V is TRBV29-1; D is undetermined. Looked up from germline, CDR1 is SQVTM and CDR2 is ANQGSEA. V lost 1 base, J lost 4 bases, and 4 bases lay in between. This CDR3 spans 11 amino acids.